The clone carrying this T cell receptor beta chain turned up a few times. No antigen is known for it. Each population that was sorted was more than 95% pure. Trimming stripped 0 bases from V and 0 bases from J, with 15 bases between. The CDR3 has 17 amino acids. Germline assignment: CDR1 SGHDN and CDR2 FVKESK. The data are from a study of beta chain features in type 1 diabetes. Study results and limitations: Across patients, naive, central memory and Treg TCRB repertoires exhibited apparently greater similarity than was observed across healthy donors. The VDJ junctions of type 1 diabetes patients carried fewer insertions and more deletions.

As every portion of the isolated RNA was reverse transcribed, the sequencing read expressed TCRB transcripts. TCRdb's copy holds only in-frame clones and misses some; the assay was immunoSEQ multiplex PCR. Altogether a few hundred thousand clones are present, 27% being singletons, with the ten largest covering under 5%. The gene calls are TRBV14 and TRBJ2-7, with a tentative D call TRBD1 (6 bases). The clonotype comes from a man aged 25-45 years in good health. Sequencing used central memory CD4+ T cells from blood. For the CDR3, the DNA is TGTGCCAGCAGCCAAGACAGGGGCTTTAACAGCTCCTACGAGCAGTACTTC. The encoded protein is CASSQDRGFNSSYEQYF.